The 8 T cell receptor beta chains below all came from one sample that was sequenced in a study of Tregs in tolerant kidney transplant recipients. Assay: immunoSEQ multiplex PCR; the TCRdb copy retains only in-frame clones and omits some. This table has about 110,000 clones, 90% appearing once. Sequenced here: CD4+ T cells from blood, sampled before the transplant. Source of these receptors: a human donor who received a combined kidney and bone marrow transplant.

The rearrangement uses TRBV5-5 and TRBJ2-7; no definite D call. The V and J ends lost 6 bases and 0 bases respectively, with 22 bases between them. Germline assignment: CDR1 SGHKS and CDR2 YYEKEE (reference sequence). The CDR3 is 17 amino acids. CDR3 protein: CASTSRLRGGLSYEQYF. The CDR3 DNA reads TGTGCCAGCACCTCGAGGTTAAGAGGTGGCCTCTCCTACGAGCAGTACTTC.

The chain has TRBV5-6 and TRBJ2-1; TRBD1 agrees at 8 bases. Trimming took 0 bases from V and 1 from J; bases not matched to a gene: 3. The CDR3 length is 16 residues. Germline V gene data show CDR1 as SGHDT and CDR2 as YYEEEE. The DNA for the CDR3 is TGTGCCAGCAGCTTGGACAGGGGGGTTTCCTACAATGAGCAGTTCTTC. This sequence encodes CASSLDRGVSYNEQFF.

This clone was detected only a few times. The chain combines TRBV7-9 with TRBJ2-7, with TRBD2 matching over 8 bases. J was trimmed by 2 bases and V by 4 bases; bases with no gene match: 4. The CDR3 length is 14 residues. Germline assignment: CDR1 SEHNR and CDR2 FQNEAQ (reference sequence). In nucleotides, the CDR3 is TGTGCCAGCAGCTCCGGGGGGGCCGCCTACGAGCAGTACTTC. Translation gives CASSSGGAAYEQYF.

The gene calls are TRBV4-1 and TRBJ2-7; 13 bases map to TRBD2. This CDR3 has 18 residues. Trimming took 1 base from V and 5 from J; bases not matched to a gene: 11. Germline V CDR1 and CDR2: MGHRA, YSYEKL. CDR3 in DNA: TGCGCCAGCAGCCAAGCCGCGGGACTAGCGGGACTTGGGGACGAGCAGTACTTC. Translating gives CASSQAAGLAGLGDEQYF.

This clone was observed a handful of times. Other DNA sequences within the sample encode an identical CDR3. The rearrangement uses TRBV5-1 and TRBJ1-4; a possible D gene is TRBD1 (5 bases). The V end lost 4 bases, the J end lost 5 bases, and 12 bases lay between the germline ends. The CDR3 contains 14 residues. Looked up from germline, CDR1 is SGHRS and CDR2 is YFSETQ. The CDR3 reads CASSLTGGNEKLFF. The CDR3 nucleotides are TGCGCCAGCAGCCTCACCGGGGGAAATGAAAAACTGTTTTTT.

This chain uses TRBV6-4 with TRBJ2-3; 7 nucleotides align to TRBD1. Germline assignment: CDR1 MRHNA and CDR2 SNTAGT. The J segment lost 6 bases and the V segment lost 0 bases, leaving 0 bases of the junction unmatched. CDR3 size: 13 residues. CDR3 bases: TGTGCCAGCAGTGACTCGACAGGGGATACGCAGTATTTT. It codes for CASSDSTGDTQYF.

On this clone itself: Other nucleotide sequences from this sample produce the same CDR3. V gene TRBV5-1 combines with J gene TRBJ1-3; D gene ambiguous. V lost 0 bases to trimming and J lost 4 bases, with 8 bases between them. The CDR3 has 14 residues. CDR1 is SGHRS, CDR2 YFSETQ, per germline. The CDR3 sequence: CASSLGQSGNTIYF. The CDR3 coding sequence is TGCGCCAGCAGCTTGGGGCAGTCGGGAAACACCATATATTTT. The full variable domain, completed using reference TRBV5-1 and TRBJ1-3, is KAGVTQTPRYLIKTRGQQVTLSCSPISGHRSVSWYQQTPGQGLQFLFEYFSETQRNKGNFPGRFSGRQFSNSRSEMNVSTLELGDSALYLCASSLGQSGNTIYFGEGSWLTVV.

The V call is TRBV2, the J call TRBJ1-2, with D tentatively TRBD1 (5 bases). Germline lookup yields CDR1 SNHLY and CDR2 FYNNEI. The ends were cut back, 2 bases at V and 2 bases at J, with 9 bases in the middle. This CDR3 has 14 amino acids. In nucleotides, the CDR3 is TGTGCCAGCAGTGAAAGGGGTCTAAACTATGGCTACACCTTC. Translation: CASSERGLNYGYTF.